This paragraph covers one T cell receptor (beta chain) sequence. Its specificity is unknown. Additional DNA sequences in this sample encode the identical CDR3. Between the trimmed V and J ends, which lost 5 bases and 3 bases, there was a span of 10 bases. The CDR3 extends over 13 amino acids. Germline values: CDR1 MNHEY, CDR2 SVGEGT. Measured with immunoSEQ multiplex PCR; TCRdb has only the in-frame clones, and not every one. The top ten clones hold 1.3% of a sample with 69,000 or so clones, 87% of them seen once. The sample originates from a study of T cell responses to AZD1222 COVID-19 vaccine. General study results and limits: Among those given AZD1222, only five or six were seropositive at baseline. The sample set comprised mostly white British donors with more females, and clonal diversity was possibly underestimated. Receipt of two AZD1222 doses was followed by a rise in Spike-specific TCR breadth and depth. Without day 14 samples, only post-peak T cell repertoires were studied.

The receptor comes from an adult who received the AZD1222 COVID-19 vaccine. Specimen: peripheral blood, collected 28 days after the second AZD1222 dose. The V call is TRBV6-2 or TRBV6-3, the J call TRBJ1-2; D is perhaps TRBD1 (5 bases). CDR3 amino acids: CASSPTGDYGYTF. CDR3 bases: TGTGCCAGCAGTCCAACGGGGGACTATGGCTACACCTTC.